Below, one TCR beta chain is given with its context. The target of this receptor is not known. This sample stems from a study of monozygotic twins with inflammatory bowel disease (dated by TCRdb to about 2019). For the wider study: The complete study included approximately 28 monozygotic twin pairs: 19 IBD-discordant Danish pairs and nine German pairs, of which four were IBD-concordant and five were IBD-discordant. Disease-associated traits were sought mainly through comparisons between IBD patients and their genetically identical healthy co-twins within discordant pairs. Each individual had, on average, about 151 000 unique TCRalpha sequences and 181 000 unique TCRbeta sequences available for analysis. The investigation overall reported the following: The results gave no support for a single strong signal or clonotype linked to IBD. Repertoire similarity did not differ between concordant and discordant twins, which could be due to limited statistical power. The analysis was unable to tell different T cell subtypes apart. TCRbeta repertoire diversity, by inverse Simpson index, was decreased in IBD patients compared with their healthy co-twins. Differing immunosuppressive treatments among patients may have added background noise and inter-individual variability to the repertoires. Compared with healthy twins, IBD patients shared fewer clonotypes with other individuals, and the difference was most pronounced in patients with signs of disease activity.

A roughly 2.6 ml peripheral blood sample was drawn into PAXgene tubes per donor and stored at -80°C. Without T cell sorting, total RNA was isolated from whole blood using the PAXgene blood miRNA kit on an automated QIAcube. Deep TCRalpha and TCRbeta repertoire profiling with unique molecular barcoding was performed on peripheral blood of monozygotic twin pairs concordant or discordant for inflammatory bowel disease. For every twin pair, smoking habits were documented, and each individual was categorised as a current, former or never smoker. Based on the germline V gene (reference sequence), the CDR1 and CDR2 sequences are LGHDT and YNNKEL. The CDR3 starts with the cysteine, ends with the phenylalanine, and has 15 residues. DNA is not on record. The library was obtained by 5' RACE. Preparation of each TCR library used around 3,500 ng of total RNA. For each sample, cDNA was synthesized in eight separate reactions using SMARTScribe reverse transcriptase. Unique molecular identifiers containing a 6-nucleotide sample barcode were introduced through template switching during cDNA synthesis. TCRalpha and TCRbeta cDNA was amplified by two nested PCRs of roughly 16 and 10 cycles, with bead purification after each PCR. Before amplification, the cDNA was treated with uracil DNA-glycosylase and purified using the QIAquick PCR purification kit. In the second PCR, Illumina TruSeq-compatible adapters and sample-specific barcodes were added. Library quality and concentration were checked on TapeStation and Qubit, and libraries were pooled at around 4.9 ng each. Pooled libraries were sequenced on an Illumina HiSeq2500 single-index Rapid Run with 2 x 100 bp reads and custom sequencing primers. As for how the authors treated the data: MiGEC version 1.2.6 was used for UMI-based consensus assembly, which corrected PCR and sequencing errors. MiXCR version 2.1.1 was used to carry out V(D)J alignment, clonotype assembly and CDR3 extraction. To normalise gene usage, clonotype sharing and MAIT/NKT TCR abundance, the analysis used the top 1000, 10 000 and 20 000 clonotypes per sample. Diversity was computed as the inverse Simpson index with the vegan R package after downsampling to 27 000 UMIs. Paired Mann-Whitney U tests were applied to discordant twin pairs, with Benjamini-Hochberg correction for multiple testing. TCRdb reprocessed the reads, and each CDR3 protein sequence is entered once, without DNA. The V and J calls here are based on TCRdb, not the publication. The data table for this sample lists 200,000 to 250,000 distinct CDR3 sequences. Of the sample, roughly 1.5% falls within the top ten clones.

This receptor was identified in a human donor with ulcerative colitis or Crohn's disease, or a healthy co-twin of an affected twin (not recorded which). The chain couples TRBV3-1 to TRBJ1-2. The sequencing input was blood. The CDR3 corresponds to CASSPKGRAIAGYTF.